This TCR beta chain was captured in a study of technical replicates of blood from several donors. The method was immunoSEQ multiplex PCR; TCRdb's version includes in-frame clones alone and lacks a portion of them. The sample includes around 70,000 clones, 93% of them seen just once. Per germline, CDR1 SGHDT and CDR2 YYEEEE. The V end was cut by 3 bases, the J end by 9 bases, with 13 bases between. This CDR3 contains 13 residues. This chain links TRBV5-6 with TRBJ2-4; the D gene is possibly TRBD2 (6 bases). This sequence originates from a human donor in good health. Sequences were obtained from T cells isolated from PBMCs. The CDR3 spells CASSSDLTSIQYF. CDR3 bases: TGTGCCAGCAGCTCGGACTTGACTAGCATTCAGTACTTC.